The 17 T cell receptor beta chains given below trace back to one sample, sequenced in a study of blood T cell repertoires in COVID-19. TCRdb keeps only in-frame clones here, not all; method: immunoSEQ multiplex PCR. The table has a few hundred thousand clones, 70% to 90% seen once. The sample consisted of PBMCs or T cells enriched from blood (not recorded which). The receptor source for this set is a woman aged 30 to 39 who had recovered from COVID-19.

The chain combines TRBV27 with TRBJ2-1, with TRBD1 matching 8 bases. Germline trimming cut 3 bases from V and 4 bases from J; bases unmatched to any gene: 11. There are 17 residues in the CDR3. CDR1 and CDR2 from the germline V gene are MNHEY and SMNVEV (reference sequence). CDR3 DNA sequence: TGTGCCAGCAGTTTTAGGACAGGGCGAATTTTGTACAATGAGCAGTTCTTC. Its protein product is CASSFRTGRILYNEQFF.

The CDR3 loop is CASSPPRQVPNEQFF. The CDR3 bases are TGTGCCAGCTCACCACCGAGACAGGTACCCAATGAGCAGTTCTTC. V and J are TRBV18 and TRBJ2-1; possible D gene TRBD1, 6 bases. From germline, CDR1 is KGHSH and CDR2 LQKENI. Deletions cut 0 bases from V and 6 bases from J, with 12 bases between. The CDR3 is 15 residues long.

This clone showed up just once. V gene TRBV5-6 combines with J gene TRBJ1-6; D possibly corresponds to TRBD1 (6 bases). The CDR3 has 15 amino acids. V shed 4 bases and J shed 3 bases, with 11 bases lying between them. Germline CDR1 reads SGHDT; CDR2 reads YYEEEE. The CDR3 sequence: CASSPGDGYNSPLHF. The CDR3 DNA follows: TGTGCCAGCAGCCCAGGGGACGGCTATAATTCACCCCTCCACTTT. Based on the CDR3 plus reference TRBV5-6 and TRBJ1-6, the full variable domain is DAGVTQSPTHLIKTRGQQVTLRCSPKSGHDTVSWYQQALGQGPQFIFQYYEEEERQRGNFPDRFSGHQFPNYSSELNVNALLLGDSALYLCASSPGDGYNSPLHFGNGTRLTVT.

Comments on this clone: The sample contains more than one DNA sequence encoding this CDR3. The rearrangement uses TRBV9 and TRBJ2-3; 10 bases are shared with TRBD2. V shed 4 bases, J shed 2 bases, and the junction held 4 bases outside the gene matches. Germline values: CDR1 SGDLS, CDR2 YYNGEE. The CDR3 is 15 amino acids. CDR3 in amino acids: CASSPSGSSTDTQYF. DNA of the CDR3: TGTGCCAGCAGCCCTAGCGGGAGTTCCACAGATACGCAGTATTTT.

The V gene is TRBV29-1, the J gene TRBJ2-2, with 8 positions matching TRBD1. The germline gives CDR1 SQVTM, CDR2 ANQGSEA. Unmatched junction bases numbered 9, after V lost 3 bases and J lost 6 bases. CDR3 length: 15 residues. The CDR3 sequence: CSVDHQGARPGELFF. DNA of the CDR3: TGCAGCGTTGATCATCAGGGGGCGCGTCCCGGGGAGCTGTTTTTT.

Only a few counts were recorded for this clone. The rearrangement joins TRBV7-9 to TRBJ1-2; D not resolved. Looked up from germline, CDR1 is SEHNR and CDR2 is FQNEAQ (reference sequence). Trimming removed 3 bases from V and 4 bases from J, with 9 bases in between. The CDR3 spans 13 residues. The CDR3 nucleotides read TGTGCCAGCAGCTTCGAGCCCTCCTATGGCTACACCTTC. Translation gives CASSFEPSYGYTF.

This chain joins TRBV27 and TRBJ1-1; 9 nucleotides line up with TRBD1. Germline V gives CDR1 MNHEY, CDR2 SMNVEV (reference sequence). This CDR3 is built from 14 residues. Losses at the gene ends were 6 bases for V and 6 bases for J; bases not matched to a gene: 8. The CDR3 DNA sequence: TGTGCCAGCAGACCTGGGACAGGGACGGCTGAAGCTTTCTTT. Translating it yields CASRPGTGTAEAFF.

The chain employs TRBV10-3 and TRBJ1-2; the D is unclear. Germline V gene sequence: CDR1 ENHRY, CDR2 SYGVKD. This CDR3 region has 14 residues. V was pared by 5 bases and J by 0 bases, with 10 bases between. The CDR3 sequence is CAISRADTNYGYTF. CDR3 bases: TGTGCCATCAGTCGCGCGGATACTAACTATGGCTACACCTTC.

V gene TRBV3-1 (or the pseudogene TRBV3-2) combines with J gene TRBJ1-4; D gene uncertain. The CDR3 is 14 amino acids. Trimming pared 1 base from V and 10 bases from J, leaving 13 bases between. The germline V gene has CDR1 LGHDT and CDR2 YNNKEL (reference sequence). DNA for the CDR3: TGTGCCAGCAGCCAAGTATCTTCAGCAGGAAAACTGTTTTTT. Protein sequence: CASSQVSSAGKLFF.

This chain joins TRBV10-1 and TRBJ2-1, with 7 bases aligning to TRBD1. Germline CDR1 and CDR2: WNHNN and SYGVQD (reference sequence). The CDR3 length is 14 residues. Trimming cost V 10 bases and J 5 bases; bases outside gene matches: 11. CDR3 amino acids: CANVQGWGNNEQFF. The CDR3 DNA reads as TGCGCCAACGTACAGGGGTGGGGGAACAATGAGCAGTTCTTC.

The chain couples TRBV28 to TRBJ1-3, with 7 bases matching TRBD1. From germline, CDR1 is MDHEN and CDR2 SYDVKM. The CDR3 is made up of 15 amino acids. V lost 5 bases, J lost 0 bases, and 4 bases stayed unmatched. The CDR3 protein is CASSQDRTSGNTIYF. As DNA, the CDR3 is TGTGCCAGCAGTCAGGACAGGACCTCTGGAAACACCATATATTTT.

The J gene is TRBJ1-3, the V gene TRBV28; 8 nucleotides agree with TRBD1. Germline V CDR1 and CDR2: MDHEN, SYDVKM. J gave up 0 bases and V 4 bases, and 14 bases lay outside the gene matches. CDR3 length: 19 residues. The DNA of the CDR3 is TGTGCCAGCAGTTCGTTGGGACAGGCCGATTACCTCTCTGGAAACACCATATATTTT. This codes for CASSSLGQADYLSGNTIYF.

The J gene is TRBJ1-1, the V gene TRBV11-2, with unresolved D. The germline V gene encodes CDR1 SGHAT and CDR2 FQNNGV. V dropped 1 base and J dropped 1 base, with 10 bases sitting between them. The CDR3 has 15 amino acids. The DNA of the CDR3 is TGTGCCAGCAGCTTAGGCCCCACTACGAACACTGAAGCTTTCTTT. Translated, it gives CASSLGPTTNTEAFF.

The chain has TRBV4-1 and TRBJ2-5; 10 nucleotides agree with TRBD2. There are 16 residues in the CDR3. The trim removed 4 bases at V and 2 bases at J, leaving 7 bases unmatched. Germline V gene data show CDR1 as MGHRA and CDR2 as YSYEKL. DNA of the CDR3: TGCGCCAGCAGCCTGCGCACTAGCGGGGTTCAAGAGACCCAGTACTTC. Protein product: CASSLRTSGVQETQYF.

CDR3 nucleotides: TGTGCCAGCAGCTTGGTTGGACAGGGTATTTTGGATGGCTACACCTTC. This codes for CASSLVGQGILDGYTF. J is TRBJ1-2 and V is TRBV11-2; TRBD1 matches at 8 bases. The germline V gene has CDR1 SGHAT and CDR2 FQNNGV. V dropped 3 bases and J dropped 6; count of bases not matched to a gene: 12. The CDR3 has 16 residues. The whole variable domain, remainder taken from reference TRBV11-2 and TRBJ1-2, is EAGVAQSPRYKIIEKRQSVAFWCNPISGHATLYWYQQILGQGPKLLIQFQNNGVVDDSQLPKDRFSAERLKGVDSTLKIQPAKLEDSAVYLCASSLVGQGILDGYTFGSGTRLTVV.

This clone was detected a few times. DNA of the CDR3: TGTGCCAGCAGCCGAGGGACAGGGGGCACCTATGGCTACACCTTC. Encoded protein: CASSRGTGGTYGYTF. The V call is TRBV7-8, the J call TRBJ1-2; 12 bases agree with TRBD1. After removal of 5 bases from V and 4 bases from J, the junction contained 5 bases not matched to a gene. Germline assignment: CDR1 SGHVS and CDR2 FQNEAQ. This CDR3 spans 15 amino acids.

The V gene is TRBV19, the J gene TRBJ2-3, with TRBD2 matching 8 bases. CDR1 and CDR2 (germline): LNHDA, SQIVND (reference sequence). J was trimmed by 1 base and V by 5 bases; bases with no gene match: 5. There are 15 residues in the CDR3. The CDR3 nucleotides are TGTGCCAGTAGTGGACTAGCCTTCCGCACAGATACGCAGTATTTT. Translating it yields CASSGLAFRTDTQYF. The variable domain in full, with the rest retrieved from reference TRBV19 and TRBJ2-3, is DGGITQSPKYLFRKEGQNVTLSCEQNLNHDAMYWYRQDPGQGLRLIYYSQIVNDFQKGDIAEGYSVSREKKESFPLTVTSAQKNPTAFYLCASSGLAFRTDTQYFGPGTRLTVL.